Each of the 25 T cell receptor beta chains below was sequenced from the same sample in a study of blood T cell repertoires in COVID-19. Only in-frame clones appear in the TCRdb table, and some are missing; sequencing was by immunoSEQ multiplex PCR. The top ten clones hold around 12% of a sample with tens of thousands of clones, more than 75% of them seen once. The sample was peripheral blood. The source of these receptors is a human donor in a cohort sampled during active COVID-19.

The chain couples TRBV2 to TRBJ2-1, with a possible D match to TRBD1 (6 bases). This CDR3 has 13 residues. Germline V gene sequence: CDR1 SNHLY, CDR2 FYNNEI. V was pared by 6 bases and J by 4 bases, with 10 bases between. This CDR3 is CASSPGQYNEQFF. As DNA, the CDR3 is TGTGCCAGCAGCCCTGGACAGTACAATGAGCAGTTCTTC.

This clone was seen a few times. The chain couples TRBV6-5 to TRBJ2-7, with 8 bases that match TRBD1. CDR1 and CDR2 (germline): MNHEY, SVGAGI. Trimming removed 5 bases from V and 7 bases from J; junction bases left unmatched: 7. The CDR3 has 13 residues. CDR3 nucleotide sequence: TGTGCCAGCAGTCAGGGACAGGCTAGAGAGCAGTACGTC. This translates into CASSQGQAREQYV.

The V call is TRBV5-6, the J call TRBJ2-1; 12 bases agree with TRBD2. Germline V gene data show CDR1 as SGHDT and CDR2 as YYEEEE. Trimming removed 4 bases from V and 3 bases from J; junction bases left unmatched: 2. This CDR3 has 15 residues. The CDR3 DNA follows: TGTGCCAGCAGCCGACTAGCGGGGGACTACAATGAGCAGTTCTTC. Encoded protein: CASSRLAGDYNEQFF.

J is TRBJ2-2 and V is TRBV19, with TRBD2 matching over 9 bases. The CDR3 loop spans 13 amino acids. The germline V gene encodes CDR1 LNHDA and CDR2 SQIVND (reference sequence). J lost 7 bases, V lost 5 bases, and 2 bases had no gene match. The CDR3 is CASSGLANGELFF. Written as DNA, the CDR3 is TGTGCCAGTAGTGGACTAGCGAACGGGGAGCTGTTTTTT. The whole variable domain, remainder taken from reference TRBV19 and TRBJ2-2, is DGGITQSPKYLFRKEGQNVTLSCEQNLNHDAMYWYRQDPGQGLRLIYYSQIVNDFQKGDIAEGYSVSREKKESFPLTVTSAQKNPTAFYLCASSGLANGELFFGEGSRLTVL.

The count of this clone is one. The CDR3 DNA reads as TGTGCCAGCAGCCCCACTGGGGGAACAGGGTTAGGCTATGGCTACACCTTC. This sequence encodes CASSPTGGTGLGYGYTF. The chain joins TRBV7-2 to TRBJ1-2; tentative D call: TRBD1 (6 bases). Germline loops: CDR1 SGHTA, CDR2 FQGNSA. The CDR3 length is 17 residues. Trimming took 5 bases from V and 4 from J, leaving 23 bases between them.

The count of this clone is one. The V and J genes are TRBV5-1 and TRBJ2-1, with 10 nucleotides matching TRBD2. Germline CDR1 reads SGHRS; CDR2 reads YFSETQ. V lost 3 bases, J lost 6 bases, and 9 bases stayed unmatched. The CDR3 is 16 amino acids. The CDR3 protein is CASSSRWTSGPNEQFF. CDR3 nucleotides: TGCGCCAGCAGCTCCAGATGGACTAGCGGACCCAATGAGCAGTTCTTC.

The rearrangement joins TRBV28 to TRBJ1-6; D gene uncertain. Trimming took off 6 bases at V and 5 bases at J, with 14 bases between the two ends. Germline-derived CDR1 and CDR2 are MDHEN and SYDVKM. The CDR3 has 15 amino acids. The CDR3 here is CASSLPGNNNSPLHF. The CDR3 DNA reads TGTGCCAGCAGCCTCCCGGGAAATAATAATTCACCCCTCCACTTT.

The V gene is TRBV6-1, the J gene TRBJ2-5; possible D gene TRBD1, 5 bases. V lost 3 bases and J lost 7, with 21 bases in between. CDR1 is MNHNS, CDR2 SASEGT, per germline. This CDR3 has 16 amino acids. The CDR3 sequence: CASSDQSQAFFGTQYF. The CDR3 region has the DNA TGTGCCAGCAGTGACCAGTCACAGGCGTTCTTTGGGACCCAGTACTTC.

The V call is TRBV18, the J call TRBJ2-1; 11 bases fit TRBD2. With V trimmed by 3 bases and J by 10 bases, 11 bases remained unmatched. From germline, CDR1 is KGHSH and CDR2 LQKENI. The CDR3 totals 16 residues. This chain's CDR3 is CASSPLTSGGIGEQFF. DNA of the CDR3: TGTGCCAGCTCACCCCTTACTAGCGGGGGAATCGGGGAGCAGTTCTTC.

The CDR3 region has the DNA TGCGCCAGCAACCCGGGGTCCCAAGAGACCCAGTACTTC. Encoded protein: CASNPGSQETQYF. The genes are TRBV5-1 and TRBJ2-5, with D possibly matching TRBD2 (5 bases). The CDR3 covers 13 residues. Germline-derived CDR1 and CDR2 are SGHRS and YFSETQ. Trimming took off 6 bases at V and 1 base at J, with 10 bases between the two ends. Full variable domain (remainder filled in from reference TRBV5-1 and TRBJ2-5): KAGVTQTPRYLIKTRGQQVTLSCSPISGHRSVSWYQQTPGQGLQFLFEYFSETQRNKGNFPGRFSGRQFSNSRSEMNVSTLELGDSALYLCASNPGSQETQYFGPGTRLLVL.

This CDR3 is CASSQPGQGGWNGYTF. The CDR3 nucleotides are TGTGCCAGCAGCCAACCAGGACAGGGGGGCTGGAATGGCTACACCTTC. V and J are TRBV4-2 and TRBJ1-2, with 10 bases that match TRBD1. CDR3 length: 16 residues. Looked up from germline, CDR1 is LGHNA and CDR2 is YNFKEQ. The V segment lost 2 bases and the J segment 6 bases; nucleotides outside the gene matches: 9.

This clone was observed a single time. The chain uses TRBV19 and TRBJ1-5, with D perhaps TRBD1 (6 bases). V dropped 7 bases and J dropped 0 bases, with 13 bases sitting between them. CDR1 is LNHDA, CDR2 SQIVND, per germline (reference sequence). This CDR3 comprises 15 residues. The CDR3 is CASTPGGRSNQPQHF. CDR3 in DNA: TGTGCCAGTACCCCCGGGGGGCGTAGCAATCAGCCCCAGCATTTT.

CDR3 sequence reads: CASSLRWELETQYF. The DNA of the CDR3 is TGTGCCAGCAGCCTCCGTTGGGAGCTGGAGACCCAGTACTTC. This sequence joins TRBV7-2 and TRBJ2-5; tentative D call: TRBD2 (5 bases). The germline CDR1 and CDR2 sequences are SGHTA and FQGNSA. This CDR3 spans 14 amino acids. V gave up 5 bases and J gave up 5 bases, with 15 bases separating them.

The chain links TRBV5-1 to TRBJ1-2, with 10 positions matching TRBD1. The CDR3 is 15 residues long. J was trimmed by 5 bases and V by 3 bases; bases with no gene match: 7. The germline V gene encodes CDR1 SGHRS and CDR2 YFSETQ. The CDR3 DNA reads TGCGCCAGCAGCTGGTCGACAGGGGGCGAGTATGGCTACACCTTC. Its protein is CASSWSTGGEYGYTF.

The chain carries TRBV5-5 and TRBJ1-4; 8 positions match TRBD1. J lost 4 bases, V lost 2 bases, and 7 bases had no gene match. The CDR3 totals 16 residues. Germline V lookup: CDR1 SGHKS, CDR2 YYEKEE (reference sequence). Here the CDR3 reads CASSFRRGQDNEKLFF. The CDR3 DNA follows: TGTGCCAGCAGCTTCAGAAGGGGACAGGATAATGAAAAACTGTTTTTT.

The chain joins TRBV6-2 or TRBV6-3 to TRBJ2-7; 8 bases line up with TRBD1. Germline-derived CDR1 and CDR2 are MNHEY and SVGEGT. This CDR3 region has 15 residues. After removal of 5 bases from V and 0 bases from J, the junction contained 6 bases not matched to a gene. CDR3 amino acids: CASSAGTGNSYEQYV. The CDR3 region has the DNA TGTGCCAGCAGTGCCGGGACAGGAAACTCCTACGAGCAGTACGTC.

V and J are TRBV4-2 and TRBJ1-5, with a weak D call TRBD1 (5 bases). The V end lost 1 base, the J end lost 5 bases, and 9 bases lay between the germline ends. The CDR3 consists of 14 residues. Germline CDR1 reads LGHNA; CDR2 reads YNFKEQ. The CDR3 region is CASSQATGDQPQHF. CDR3 in DNA: TGTGCCAGCAGCCAAGCTACAGGCGATCAGCCCCAGCATTTT.

The gene calls are TRBV7-2 and TRBJ2-5; D remains unclear. From germline, CDR1 is SGHTA and CDR2 FQGNSA. The ends were cut back, 5 bases at V and 6 bases at J, with 7 bases in the middle. The CDR3 length is 11 residues. This CDR3 is CASSLRQTQYF. CDR3 sequence (DNA): TGTGCCAGCAGCCTGCGCCAGACCCAGTACTTC.

The chain has TRBV7-9 and TRBJ2-1; 7 bases match TRBD2. Germline CDR1 SEHNR, CDR2 FQNEAQ (reference sequence). Trimming cost V 8 bases and J 0 bases; bases outside gene matches: 7. The CDR3 has 15 residues. This chain's CDR3 is CASLKRGSSYNEQFF. The CDR3 DNA follows: TGTGCCAGCCTAAAGCGCGGGAGCTCCTACAATGAGCAGTTCTTC.

V and J are TRBV28 and TRBJ2-7, with TRBD2 as a possible D gene (5 bases). The V and J ends lost 7 bases and 3 bases respectively, with 16 bases between them. The CDR3 has 14 residues. The germline V gene encodes CDR1 MDHEN and CDR2 SYDVKM. The CDR3 reads CASTRRGGIYEQYV. The CDR3 DNA reads as TGTGCCAGCACTCGACGAGGAGGAATCTACGAGCAGTACGTC.

The V call is TRBV11-2, the J call TRBJ2-2; TRBD2 is a possible D gene (6 bases). Trimming shortened V by 6 bases and J by 2 bases, and 10 bases separated the two germline ends. CDR3 length equals 14 residues. The germline CDR1 and CDR2 sequences are SGHAT and FQNNGV. The CDR3 is CASRTGTNTGELFF. The CDR3 DNA sequence: TGTGCCAGCAGAACCGGGACTAACACCGGGGAGCTGTTTTTT.

This clone is a singleton in its sample. This chain connects TRBV27 to TRBJ2-2, with TRBD2 identical over 16 bases. J lost 5 bases, V lost 3 bases, and 6 bases had no gene match. CDR1 MNHEY and CDR2 SMNVEV come from the germline V gene (reference sequence). The CDR3 has 18 residues. The CDR3 sequence: CASSLGTSGRAGTGELFF. The CDR3 coding sequence is TGTGCCAGCAGTTTGGGGACTAGCGGGAGGGCCGGAACCGGGGAGCTGTTTTTT.

The V call is TRBV11-3, the J call TRBJ2-2; TRBD1 aligns across 9 bases. The CDR3 spans 17 residues. Per germline, CDR1 SGHNT and CDR2 YENEEA. V gave up 1 base and J gave up 4 bases; unmatched junction bases: 7. The CDR3 spells CASSLGTGVGFTGELFF. CDR3 DNA sequence: TGTGCCAGCAGCTTAGGGACAGGGGTAGGCTTCACCGGGGAGCTGTTTTTT.

This clone has only one observation. CDR3 amino acids: CASSGIVGAQQFF. The CDR3 bases are TGCGCCAGCAGCGGCATAGTAGGGGCCCAGCAGTTCTTC. This sequence joins TRBV5-1 and TRBJ2-1; possibly TRBD1 for D (5 bases). Germline lookup yields CDR1 SGHRS and CDR2 YFSETQ. Trimming took off 4 bases at V and 11 bases at J, with 16 bases between the two ends. CDR3 length equals 13 residues.

This sequence joins TRBV3-1 (or the pseudogene TRBV3-2) and TRBJ1-1; D possibly corresponds to TRBD1 (6 bases). From germline, CDR1 is LGHDT and CDR2 YNNKEL (reference sequence). The CDR3 consists of 13 residues. The germline V and J ends were trimmed by 0 bases and 9 bases, with 11 bases remaining between them. CDR3 amino acids: CASSQDNRDQAFF. Here the CDR3 DNA reads TGTGCCAGCAGCCAAGATAACAGGGACCAAGCTTTCTTT.